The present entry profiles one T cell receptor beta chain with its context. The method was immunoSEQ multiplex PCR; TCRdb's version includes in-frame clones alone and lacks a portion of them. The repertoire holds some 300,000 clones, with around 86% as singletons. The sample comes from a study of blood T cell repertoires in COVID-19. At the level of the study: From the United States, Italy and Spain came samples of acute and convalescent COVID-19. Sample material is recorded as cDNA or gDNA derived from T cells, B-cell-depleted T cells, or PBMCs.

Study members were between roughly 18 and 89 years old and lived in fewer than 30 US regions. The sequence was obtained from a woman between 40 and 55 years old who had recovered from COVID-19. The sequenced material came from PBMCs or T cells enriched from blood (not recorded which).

CDR3 DNA sequence: TGTGCCACCAGCACAGGGGGTGTTTCTGGGGCCAACGTCCTGACTTTC. Its translation: CATSTGGVSGANVLTF. This chain joins TRBV15 and TRBJ2-6, with TRBD1 matching 7 bases. The CDR3 length is 16 residues. J lost 1 base, V lost 4 bases, and 4 bases had no gene match. CDR1 and CDR2 (germline): LNHNV, YYDKDF (reference sequence).